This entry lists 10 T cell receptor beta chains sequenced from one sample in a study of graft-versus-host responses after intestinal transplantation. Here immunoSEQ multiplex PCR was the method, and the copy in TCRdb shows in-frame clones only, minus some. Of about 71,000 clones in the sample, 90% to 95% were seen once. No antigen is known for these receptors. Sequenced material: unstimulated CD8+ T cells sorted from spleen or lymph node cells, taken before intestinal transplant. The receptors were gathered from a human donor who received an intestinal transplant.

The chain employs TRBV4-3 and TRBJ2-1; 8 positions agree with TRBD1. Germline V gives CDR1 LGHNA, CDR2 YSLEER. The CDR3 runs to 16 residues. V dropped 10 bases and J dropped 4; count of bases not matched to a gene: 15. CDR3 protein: CATADKGTGKYNEQFF. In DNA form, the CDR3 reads TGCGCCACAGCAGATAAAGGGACAGGAAAATACAATGAGCAGTTCTTC.

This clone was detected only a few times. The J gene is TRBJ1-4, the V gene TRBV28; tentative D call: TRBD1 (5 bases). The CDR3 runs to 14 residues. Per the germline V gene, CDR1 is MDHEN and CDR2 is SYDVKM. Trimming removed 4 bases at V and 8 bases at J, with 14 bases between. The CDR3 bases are TGTGCCAGCAGTTCTAGCCGGGGGGGAGAAAAACTGTTTTTT. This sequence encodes CASSSSRGGEKLFF. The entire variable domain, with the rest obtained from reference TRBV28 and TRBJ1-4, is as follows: DVKVTQSSRYLVKRTGEKVFLECVQDMDHENMFWYRQDPGLGLRLIYFSYDVKMKEKGDIPEGYSVSREKKERFSLILESASTNQTSMYLCASSSSRGGEKLFFGSGTQLSVL.

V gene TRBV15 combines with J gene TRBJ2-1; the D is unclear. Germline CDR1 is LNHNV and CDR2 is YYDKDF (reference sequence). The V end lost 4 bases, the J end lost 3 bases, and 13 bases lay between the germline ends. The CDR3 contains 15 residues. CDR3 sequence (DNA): TGTGCCACCAGCACGGCGTGGGAAGGCTACAATGAGCAGTTCTTC. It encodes CATSTAWEGYNEQFF.

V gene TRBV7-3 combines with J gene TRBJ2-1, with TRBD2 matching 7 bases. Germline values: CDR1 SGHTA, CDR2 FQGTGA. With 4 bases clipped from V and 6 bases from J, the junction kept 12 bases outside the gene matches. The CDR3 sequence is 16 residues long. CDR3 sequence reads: CASSSPVGGSRNEQFF. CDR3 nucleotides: TGTGCCAGCAGCTCCCCGGTTGGCGGGAGTCGCAATGAGCAGTTCTTC.

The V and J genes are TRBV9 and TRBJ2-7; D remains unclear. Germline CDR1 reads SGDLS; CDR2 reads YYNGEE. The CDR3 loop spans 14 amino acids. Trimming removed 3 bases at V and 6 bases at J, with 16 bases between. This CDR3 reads CASSGPSRNGEQYF. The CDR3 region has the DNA TGTGCCAGCAGCGGACCCTCGCGGAATGGCGAGCAGTACTTC.

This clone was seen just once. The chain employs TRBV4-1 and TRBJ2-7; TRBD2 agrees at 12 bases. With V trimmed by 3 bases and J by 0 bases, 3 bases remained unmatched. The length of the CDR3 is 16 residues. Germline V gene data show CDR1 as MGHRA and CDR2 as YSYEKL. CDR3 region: CASSHMTSGSSYEQYF. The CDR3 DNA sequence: TGCGCCAGCAGCCATATGACTAGCGGGAGCTCCTACGAGCAGTACTTC.

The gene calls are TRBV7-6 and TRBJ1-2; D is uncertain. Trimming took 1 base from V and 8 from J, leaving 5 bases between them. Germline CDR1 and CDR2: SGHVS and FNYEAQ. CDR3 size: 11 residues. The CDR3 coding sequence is TGTGCCAGCAGCTTAGGCGCGGGCTACACCTTC. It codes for CASSLGAGYTF.

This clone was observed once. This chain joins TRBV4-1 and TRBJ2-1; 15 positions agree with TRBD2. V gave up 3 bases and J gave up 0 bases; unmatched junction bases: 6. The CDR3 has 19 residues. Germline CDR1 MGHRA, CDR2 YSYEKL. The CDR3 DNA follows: TGCGCCAGCAGCCACGGACTAGCGGGGGGGCCAAGCTCCTACAATGAGCAGTTCTTC. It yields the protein CASSHGLAGGPSSYNEQFF.

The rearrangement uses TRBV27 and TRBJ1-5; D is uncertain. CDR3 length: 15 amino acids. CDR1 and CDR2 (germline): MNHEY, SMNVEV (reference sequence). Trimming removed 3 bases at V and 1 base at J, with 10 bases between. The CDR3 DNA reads TGTGCCAGCAGTTTCGGACCAAACAGCAATCAGCCCCAGCATTTT. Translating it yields CASSFGPNSNQPQHF.

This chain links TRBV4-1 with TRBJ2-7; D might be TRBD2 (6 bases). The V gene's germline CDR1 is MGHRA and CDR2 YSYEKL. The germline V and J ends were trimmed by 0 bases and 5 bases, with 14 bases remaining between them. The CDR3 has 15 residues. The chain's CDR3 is CASSQEGRGSNEQYF. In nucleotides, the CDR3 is TGCGCCAGCAGCCAAGAAGGTCGGGGGTCGAACGAGCAGTACTTC.